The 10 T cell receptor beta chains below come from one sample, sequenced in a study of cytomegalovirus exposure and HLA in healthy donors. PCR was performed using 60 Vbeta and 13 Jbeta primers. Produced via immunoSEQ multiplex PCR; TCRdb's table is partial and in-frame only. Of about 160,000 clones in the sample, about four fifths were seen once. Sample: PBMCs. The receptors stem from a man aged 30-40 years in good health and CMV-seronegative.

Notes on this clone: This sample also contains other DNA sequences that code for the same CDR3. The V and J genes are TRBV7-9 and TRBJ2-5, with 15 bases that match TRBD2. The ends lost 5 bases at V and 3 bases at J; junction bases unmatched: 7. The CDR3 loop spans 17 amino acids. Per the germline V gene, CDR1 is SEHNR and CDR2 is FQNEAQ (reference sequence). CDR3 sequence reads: CASSRGLAGGPEETQYF. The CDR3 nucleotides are TGTGCCAGCAGCCGCGGACTAGCGGGAGGGCCAGAAGAGACCCAGTACTTC.

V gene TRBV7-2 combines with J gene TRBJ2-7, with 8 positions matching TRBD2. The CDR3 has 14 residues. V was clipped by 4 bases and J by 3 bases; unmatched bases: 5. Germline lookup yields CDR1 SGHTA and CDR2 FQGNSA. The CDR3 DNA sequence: TGTGCCAGCAGCTCAAACGGGAGGGGCTACGAGCAGTACTTC. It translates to CASSSNGRGYEQYF.

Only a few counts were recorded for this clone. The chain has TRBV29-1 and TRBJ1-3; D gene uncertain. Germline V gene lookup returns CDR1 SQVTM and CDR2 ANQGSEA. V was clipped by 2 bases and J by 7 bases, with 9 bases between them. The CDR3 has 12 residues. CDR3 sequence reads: CSVEIVPNTIYF. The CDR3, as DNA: TGCAGCGTTGAAATCGTCCCCAACACCATATATTTT. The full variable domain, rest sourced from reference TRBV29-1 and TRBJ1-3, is SAVISQKPSRDICQRGTSLTIQCQVDSQVTMMFWYRQQPGQSLTLIATANQGSEATYESGFVIDKFPISRPNLTFSTLTVSNMSPEDSSIYLCSVEIVPNTIYFGEGSWLTVV.

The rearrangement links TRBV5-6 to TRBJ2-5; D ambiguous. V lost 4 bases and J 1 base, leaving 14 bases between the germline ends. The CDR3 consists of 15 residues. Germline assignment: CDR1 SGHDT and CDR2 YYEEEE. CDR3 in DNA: TGTGCCAGCAGCCCCTCGACCCCGGGCCAAGAGACCCAGTACTTC. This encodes CASSPSTPGQETQYF.

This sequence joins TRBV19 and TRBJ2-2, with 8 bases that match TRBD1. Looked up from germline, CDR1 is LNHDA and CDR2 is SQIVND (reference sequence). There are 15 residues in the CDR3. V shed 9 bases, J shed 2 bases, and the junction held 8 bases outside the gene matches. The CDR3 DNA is TGTGCCAGCGGTTGGACAGGGTCAAACACCGGGGAGCTGTTTTTT. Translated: CASGWTGSNTGELFF.

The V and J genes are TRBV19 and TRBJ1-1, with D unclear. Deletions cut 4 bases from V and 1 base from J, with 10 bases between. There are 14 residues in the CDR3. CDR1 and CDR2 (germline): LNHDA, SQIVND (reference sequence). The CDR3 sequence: CASSNTRQNTEAFF. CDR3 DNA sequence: TGTGCCAGTAGTAACACAAGACAGAACACTGAAGCTTTCTTT.

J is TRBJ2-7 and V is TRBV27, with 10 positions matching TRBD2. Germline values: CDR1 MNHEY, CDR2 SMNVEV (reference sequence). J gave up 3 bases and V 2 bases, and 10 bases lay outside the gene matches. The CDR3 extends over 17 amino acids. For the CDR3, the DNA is TGTGCCAGCAGTTTAAAAAGCGGGACTAGCGCATTCTACGAGCAGTACTTC. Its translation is CASSLKSGTSAFYEQYF.

For the CDR3, the DNA is TGTGCCATCAGTCAGGCCGGGGGGTTAGGATCCCGCACAGATACGCAGTATTTT. Protein product: CAISQAGGLGSRTDTQYF. The J gene is TRBJ2-3, the V gene TRBV10-3; 7 bases map to TRBD2. CDR3 length: 18 amino acids. The germline V gene encodes CDR1 ENHRY and CDR2 SYGVKD. V was pared by 5 bases and J by 1 base, with 15 bases of the junction left unmatched.

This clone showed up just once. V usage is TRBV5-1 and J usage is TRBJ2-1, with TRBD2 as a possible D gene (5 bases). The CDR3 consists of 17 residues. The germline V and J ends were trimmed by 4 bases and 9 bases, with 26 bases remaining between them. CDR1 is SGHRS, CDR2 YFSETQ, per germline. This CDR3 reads CASSPGVGVSFRSEQFF. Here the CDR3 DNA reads TGCGCCAGCAGCCCCGGCGTCGGGGTGTCTTTTCGTAGTGAGCAGTTCTTC.

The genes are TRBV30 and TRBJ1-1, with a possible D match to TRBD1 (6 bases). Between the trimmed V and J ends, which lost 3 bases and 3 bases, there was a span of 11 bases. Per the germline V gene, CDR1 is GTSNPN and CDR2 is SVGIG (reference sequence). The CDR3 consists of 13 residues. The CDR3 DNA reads TGTGCCTGGAGGACCCACAGGGACACTGAAGCTTTCTTT. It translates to CAWRTHRDTEAFF.